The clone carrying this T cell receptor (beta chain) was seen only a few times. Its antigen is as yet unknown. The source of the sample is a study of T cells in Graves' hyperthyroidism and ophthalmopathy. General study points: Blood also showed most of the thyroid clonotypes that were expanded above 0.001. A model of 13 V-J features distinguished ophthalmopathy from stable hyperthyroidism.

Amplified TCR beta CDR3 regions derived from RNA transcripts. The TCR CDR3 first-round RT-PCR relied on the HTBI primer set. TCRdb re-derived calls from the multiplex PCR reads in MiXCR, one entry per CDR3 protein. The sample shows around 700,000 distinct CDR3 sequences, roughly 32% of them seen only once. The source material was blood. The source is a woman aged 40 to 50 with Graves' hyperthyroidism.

CDR3 in amino acids: CASSAHRVAGELFF. The CDR3 nucleotides read TGCGCCAGCAGCGCCCACAGGGTAGCCGGGGAGCTGTTTTTT. J is TRBJ2-2 and V is TRBV4-3; a possible D gene is TRBD1 (6 bases). CDR1 and CDR2 (germline): LGHNA, YSLEER. The V gene lost 5 bases and the J gene lost 6 bases, with 13 bases spanning the gap. The CDR3 consists of 14 residues.